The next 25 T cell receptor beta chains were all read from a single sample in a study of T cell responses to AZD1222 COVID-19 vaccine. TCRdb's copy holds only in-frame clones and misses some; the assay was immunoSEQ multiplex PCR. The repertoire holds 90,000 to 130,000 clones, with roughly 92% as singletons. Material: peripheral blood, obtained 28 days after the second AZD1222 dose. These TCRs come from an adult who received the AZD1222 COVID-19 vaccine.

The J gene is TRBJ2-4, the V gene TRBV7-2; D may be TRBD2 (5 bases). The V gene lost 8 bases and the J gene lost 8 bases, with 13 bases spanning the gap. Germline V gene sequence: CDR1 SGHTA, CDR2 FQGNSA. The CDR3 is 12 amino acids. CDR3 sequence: CASARDGYIQYF. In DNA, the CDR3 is TGTGCCAGCGCGAGGGATGGGTACATTCAGTACTTC. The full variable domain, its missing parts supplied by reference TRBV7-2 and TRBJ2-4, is GAGVSQSPSNKVTEKGKDVELRCDPISGHTALYWYRQSLGQGLEFLIYFQGNSAPDKSGLPSDRFSAERTGGSVSTLTIQRTQQEDSAVYLCASARDGYIQYFGAGTRLSVL.

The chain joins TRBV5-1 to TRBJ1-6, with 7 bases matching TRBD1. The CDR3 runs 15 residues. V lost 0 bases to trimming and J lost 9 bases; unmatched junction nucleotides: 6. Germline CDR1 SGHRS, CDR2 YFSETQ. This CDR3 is CASSLGRRGRSPLHF. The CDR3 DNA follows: TGCGCCAGCAGCTTGGGAAGGAGGGGGCGTTCACCCCTCCACTTT. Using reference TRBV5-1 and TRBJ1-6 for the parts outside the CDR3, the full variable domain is KAGVTQTPRYLIKTRGQQVTLSCSPISGHRSVSWYQQTPGQGLQFLFEYFSETQRNKGNFPGRFSGRQFSNSRSEMNVSTLELGDSALYLCASSLGRRGRSPLHFGNGTRLTVT.

The CDR3 sequence is CASSPRGGGVTGELFF. The CDR3 DNA follows: TGTGCCAGCAGTCCCCGGGGAGGGGGGGTTACCGGGGAGCTGTTTTTT. This chain connects TRBV27 to TRBJ2-2; D perhaps matches TRBD2 (7 bases). The V end was cut by 5 bases, the J end by 5 bases, with 18 bases between. CDR1 and CDR2 from the germline V gene are MNHEY and SMNVEV (reference sequence). This CDR3 region has 16 residues.

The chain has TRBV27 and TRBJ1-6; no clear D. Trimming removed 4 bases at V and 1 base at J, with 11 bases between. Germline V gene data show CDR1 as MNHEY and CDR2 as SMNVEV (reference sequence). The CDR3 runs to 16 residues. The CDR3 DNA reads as TGTGCCAGCAGTTCCCGGGGAGGATCCTATAATTCACCCCTCCACTTT. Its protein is CASSSRGGSYNSPLHF.

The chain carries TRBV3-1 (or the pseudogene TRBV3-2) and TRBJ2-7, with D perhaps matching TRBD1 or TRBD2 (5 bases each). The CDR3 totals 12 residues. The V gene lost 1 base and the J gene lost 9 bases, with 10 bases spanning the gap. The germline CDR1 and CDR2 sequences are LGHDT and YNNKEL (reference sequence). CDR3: CASSQVGASQYF. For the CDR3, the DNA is TGTGCCAGCAGCCAAGTCGGGGCCTCGCAGTACTTC.

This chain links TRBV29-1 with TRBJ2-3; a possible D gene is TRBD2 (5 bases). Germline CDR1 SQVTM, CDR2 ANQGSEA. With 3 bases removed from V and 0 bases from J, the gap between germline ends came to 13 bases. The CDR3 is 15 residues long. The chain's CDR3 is CSVDSVSASTDTQYF. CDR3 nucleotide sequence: TGCAGCGTTGACTCGGTTAGCGCTAGCACAGATACGCAGTATTTT.

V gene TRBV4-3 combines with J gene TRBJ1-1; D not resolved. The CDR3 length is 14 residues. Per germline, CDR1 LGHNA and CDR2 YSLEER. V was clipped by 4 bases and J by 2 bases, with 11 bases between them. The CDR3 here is CASSRSTINTEAFF. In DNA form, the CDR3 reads TGCGCCAGCAGCCGTAGTACGATAAACACTGAAGCTTTCTTT.

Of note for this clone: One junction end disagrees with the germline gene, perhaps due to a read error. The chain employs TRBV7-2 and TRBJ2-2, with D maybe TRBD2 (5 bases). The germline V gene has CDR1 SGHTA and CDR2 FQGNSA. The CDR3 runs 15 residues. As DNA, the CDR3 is TGTGCCAGCAGCCCCCCTGGACTGCCCCCCGGGAAGCTGTTTTTT. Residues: CASSPPGLPPGKLFF.

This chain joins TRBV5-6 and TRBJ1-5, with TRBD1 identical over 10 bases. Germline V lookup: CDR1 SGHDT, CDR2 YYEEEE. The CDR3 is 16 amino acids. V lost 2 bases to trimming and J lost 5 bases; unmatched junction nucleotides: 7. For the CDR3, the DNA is TGTGCCAGCAGCTTTACGGGACAGGGGTCTTATCAGCCCCAGCATTTT. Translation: CASSFTGQGSYQPQHF.

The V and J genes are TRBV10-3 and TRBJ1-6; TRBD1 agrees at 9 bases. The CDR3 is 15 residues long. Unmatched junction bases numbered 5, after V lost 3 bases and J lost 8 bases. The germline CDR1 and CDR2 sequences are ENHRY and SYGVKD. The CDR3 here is CAISDSGQGYSPLHF. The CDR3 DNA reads TGTGCCATCAGTGACTCGGGACAGGGTTATTCACCCCTCCACTTT.

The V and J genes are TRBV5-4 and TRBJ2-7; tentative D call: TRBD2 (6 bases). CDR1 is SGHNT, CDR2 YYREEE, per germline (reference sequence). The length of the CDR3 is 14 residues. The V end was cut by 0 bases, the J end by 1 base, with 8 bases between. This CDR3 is CASSLGGDSYEQYF. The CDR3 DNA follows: TGTGCCAGCAGCTTGGGGGGGGATTCCTACGAGCAGTACTTC.

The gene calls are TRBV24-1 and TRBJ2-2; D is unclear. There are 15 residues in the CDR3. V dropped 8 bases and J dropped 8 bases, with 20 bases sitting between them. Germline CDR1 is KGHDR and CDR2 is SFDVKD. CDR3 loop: CATTPQGLEFGELFF. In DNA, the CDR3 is TGTGCCACCACCCCCCAAGGCCTAGAGTTTGGGGAGCTGTTTTTT.

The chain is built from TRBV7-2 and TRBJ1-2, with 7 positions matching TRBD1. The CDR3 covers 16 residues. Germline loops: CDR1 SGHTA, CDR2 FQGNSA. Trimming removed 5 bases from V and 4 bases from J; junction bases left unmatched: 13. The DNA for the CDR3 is TGTGCCAGCAGCGAACCAGGGGGGGAGAATCGCTATGGCTACACCTTC. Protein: CASSEPGGENRYGYTF.

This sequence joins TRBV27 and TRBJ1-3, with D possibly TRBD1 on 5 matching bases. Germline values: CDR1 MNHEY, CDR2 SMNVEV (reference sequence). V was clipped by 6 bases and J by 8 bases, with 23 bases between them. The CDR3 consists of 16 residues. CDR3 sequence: CASSPGAGGFKDTIYF. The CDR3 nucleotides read TGTGCCAGCAGCCCGGGTGCTGGGGGGTTTAAAGACACCATATATTTT.

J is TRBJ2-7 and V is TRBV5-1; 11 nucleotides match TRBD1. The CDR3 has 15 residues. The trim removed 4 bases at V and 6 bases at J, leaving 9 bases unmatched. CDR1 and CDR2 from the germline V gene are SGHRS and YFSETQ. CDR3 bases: TGCGCCAGCAGCCCCGGAGCGGGGACAGGGGGCGAGCAGTACTTC. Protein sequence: CASSPGAGTGGEQYF.

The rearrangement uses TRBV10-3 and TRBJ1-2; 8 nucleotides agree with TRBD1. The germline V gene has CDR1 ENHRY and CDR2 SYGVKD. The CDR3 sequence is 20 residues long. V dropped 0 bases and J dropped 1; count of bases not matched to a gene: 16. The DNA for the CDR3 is TGTGCCATCAGTGAGTCAGGTTTTAACCGGGACAGGAAACATAACTATGGCTACACCTTC. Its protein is CAISESGFNRDRKHNYGYTF.

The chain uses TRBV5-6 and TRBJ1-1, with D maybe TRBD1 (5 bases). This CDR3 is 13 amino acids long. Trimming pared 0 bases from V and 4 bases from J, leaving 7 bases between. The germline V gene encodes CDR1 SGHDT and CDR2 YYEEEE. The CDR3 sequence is CASSLGGVTEAFF. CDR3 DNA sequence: TGTGCCAGCAGCTTGGGAGGGGTCACTGAAGCTTTCTTT.

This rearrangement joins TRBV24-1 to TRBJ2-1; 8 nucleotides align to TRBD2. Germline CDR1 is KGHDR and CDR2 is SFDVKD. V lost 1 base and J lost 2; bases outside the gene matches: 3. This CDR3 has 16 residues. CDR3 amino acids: CATSDFERGPYNEQFF. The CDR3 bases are TGTGCCACCAGTGATTTTGAGCGGGGGCCCTACAATGAGCAGTTCTTC.

CDR3 sequence (DNA): TGTGCCAGCAGCTCCCCAGCGGGGGGCTACAATGAGCAGTTCTTC. It specifies CASSSPAGGYNEQFF. J is TRBJ2-1 and V is TRBV7-2; TRBD2 aligns across 9 bases. CDR3 length: 15 amino acids. With V trimmed by 4 bases and J by 3 bases, 4 bases remained unmatched. In germline, CDR1 is SGHTA, CDR2 FQGNSA.

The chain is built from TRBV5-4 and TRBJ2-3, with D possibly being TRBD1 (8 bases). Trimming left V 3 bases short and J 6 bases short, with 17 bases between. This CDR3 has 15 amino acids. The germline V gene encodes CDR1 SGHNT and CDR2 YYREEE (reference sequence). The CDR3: CASSSNRGRVDTQYF. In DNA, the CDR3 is TGTGCCAGCAGCTCCAACAGGGGGAGGGTCGATACGCAGTATTTT.

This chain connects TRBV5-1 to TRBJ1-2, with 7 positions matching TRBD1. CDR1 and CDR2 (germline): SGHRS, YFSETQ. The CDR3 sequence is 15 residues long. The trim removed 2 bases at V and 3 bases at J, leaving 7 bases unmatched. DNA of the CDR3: TGCGCCAGCAGCTTTAGTCAGGGACAGCACTATGGCTACACCTTC. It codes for CASSFSQGQHYGYTF.

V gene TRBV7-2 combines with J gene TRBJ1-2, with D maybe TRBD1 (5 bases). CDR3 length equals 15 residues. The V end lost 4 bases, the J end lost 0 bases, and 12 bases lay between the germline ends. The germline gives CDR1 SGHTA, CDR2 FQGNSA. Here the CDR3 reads CASSSGGVANYGYTF. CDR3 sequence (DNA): TGTGCCAGCAGCTCTGGAGGGGTGGCTAACTATGGCTACACCTTC.

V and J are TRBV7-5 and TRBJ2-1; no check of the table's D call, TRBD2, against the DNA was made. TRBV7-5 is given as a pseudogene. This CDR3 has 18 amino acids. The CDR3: CARSLEGLAGPGGNEQFF. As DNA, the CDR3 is TGTGCCAGAAGCTTAGAGGGACTAGCGGGCCCTGGGGGGAATGAGCAGTTCTTC.

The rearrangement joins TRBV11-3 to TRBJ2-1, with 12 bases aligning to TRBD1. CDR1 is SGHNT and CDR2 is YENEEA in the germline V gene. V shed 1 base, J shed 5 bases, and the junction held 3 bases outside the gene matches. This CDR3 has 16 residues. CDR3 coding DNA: TGTGCCAGCAGCTTAGGGGGACAGGGGGCCGACAATGAGCAGTTCTTC. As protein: CASSLGGQGADNEQFF.

The CDR3 reads CASSPRGRETQYF. Written as DNA, the CDR3 is TGCGCCAGCAGCCCCAGGGGGAGGGAGACCCAGTACTTC. V and J are TRBV4-1 and TRBJ2-5, with TRBD1 as a possible D gene (7 bases). CDR1 and CDR2 (germline): MGHRA, YSYEKL. This CDR3 comprises 13 residues. Trimming shortened V by 4 bases and J by 5 bases, and 11 bases separated the two germline ends.